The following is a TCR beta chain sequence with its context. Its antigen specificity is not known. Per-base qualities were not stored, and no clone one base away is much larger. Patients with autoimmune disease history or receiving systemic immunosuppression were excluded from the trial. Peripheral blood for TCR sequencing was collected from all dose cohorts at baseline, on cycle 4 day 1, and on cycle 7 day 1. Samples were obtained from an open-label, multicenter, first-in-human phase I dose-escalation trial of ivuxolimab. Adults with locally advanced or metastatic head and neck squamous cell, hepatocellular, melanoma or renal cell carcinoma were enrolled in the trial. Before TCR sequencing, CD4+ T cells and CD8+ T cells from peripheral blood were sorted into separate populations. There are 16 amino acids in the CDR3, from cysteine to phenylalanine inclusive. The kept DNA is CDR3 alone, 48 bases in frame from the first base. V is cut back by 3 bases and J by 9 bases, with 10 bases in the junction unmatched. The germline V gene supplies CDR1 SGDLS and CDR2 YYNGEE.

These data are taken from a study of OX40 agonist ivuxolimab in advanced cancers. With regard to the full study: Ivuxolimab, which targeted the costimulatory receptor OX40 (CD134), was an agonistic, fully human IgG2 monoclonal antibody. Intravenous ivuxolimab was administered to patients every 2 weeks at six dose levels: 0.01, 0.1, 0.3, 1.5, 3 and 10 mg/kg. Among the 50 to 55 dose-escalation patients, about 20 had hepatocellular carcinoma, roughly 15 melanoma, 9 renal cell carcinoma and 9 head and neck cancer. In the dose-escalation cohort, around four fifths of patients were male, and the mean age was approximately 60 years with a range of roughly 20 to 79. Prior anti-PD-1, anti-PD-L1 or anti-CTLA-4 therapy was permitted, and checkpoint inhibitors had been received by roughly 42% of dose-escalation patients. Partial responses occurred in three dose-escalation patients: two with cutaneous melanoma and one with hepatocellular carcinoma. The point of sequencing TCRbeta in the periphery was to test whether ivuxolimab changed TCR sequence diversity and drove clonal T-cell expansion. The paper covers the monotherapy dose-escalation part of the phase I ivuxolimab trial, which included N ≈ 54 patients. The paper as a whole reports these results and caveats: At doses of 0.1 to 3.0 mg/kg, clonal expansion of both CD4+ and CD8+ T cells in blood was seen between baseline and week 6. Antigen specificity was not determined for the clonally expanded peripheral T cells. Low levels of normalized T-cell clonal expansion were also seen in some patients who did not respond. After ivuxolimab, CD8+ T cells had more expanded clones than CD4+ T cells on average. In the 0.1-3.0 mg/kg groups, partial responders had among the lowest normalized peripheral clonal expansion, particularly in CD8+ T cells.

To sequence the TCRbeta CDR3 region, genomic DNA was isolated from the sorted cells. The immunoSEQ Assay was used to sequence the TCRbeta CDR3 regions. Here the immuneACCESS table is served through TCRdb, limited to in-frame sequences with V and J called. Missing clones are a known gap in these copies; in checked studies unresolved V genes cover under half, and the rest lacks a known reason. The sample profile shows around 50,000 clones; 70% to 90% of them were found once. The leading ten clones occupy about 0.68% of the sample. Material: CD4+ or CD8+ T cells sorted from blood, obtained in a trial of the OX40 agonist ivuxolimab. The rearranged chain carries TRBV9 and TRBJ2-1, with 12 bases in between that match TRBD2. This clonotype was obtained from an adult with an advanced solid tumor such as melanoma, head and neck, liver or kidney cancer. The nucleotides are TGTGCCAGCAGCGCCCGCCTAGCGGGGGGGACGATTGAGCAGTTCTTC. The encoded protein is CASSARLAGGTIEQFF.